A selection of T cell receptor beta chains follows, all from one sample in a study of human thymus T cells. Data came from immunoSEQ multiplex PCR; TCRdb stores just in-frame clones and leaves some out. Here the sample spans fewer than 85,000 clones, 85% to 95% being singletons. The sample comprised thymus tissue. These receptors all come from a girl under three years old with a congenital heart defect but otherwise immunologically healthy. Each CDR3 is given with its conserved first and last residue. D genes are given only for firm matches. Rows give clone size only sometimes, using once, few, many, or a class for an expanded clone.

v_gene	abundance	d_gene	j_gene	CDR3nt	CDR3aa
TRBV10-1	-	-	TRBJ2-5	TGCGCCAGCGCGGGAGCAGGGGGTCAGGAGACCCAGTACTTC	CASAGAGGQETQYF
TRBV7-2	-	-	TRBJ2-3	TGTGCCAGCACTCCTCCTCCTGGGACTAGCACAGATACGCAGTATTTT	CASTPPPGTSTDTQYF
TRBV5-7	-	TRBD1	TRBJ1-5	TGTGCCAGCAGCTATAGACAGGGAATCCGTTGGGGATCCCATCAGCCCCAGCATTTT	CASSYRQGIRWGSHQPQHF
TRBV7-3	-	-	TRBJ1-1	TGTGCCAGCAGCTTAGGGGAGAACACTGAAGCTTTCTTT	CASSLGENTEAFF
TRBV2	-	TRBD2	TRBJ2-5	TGTGCCAGCAGTGAGGGGACTAGCGGGAGAACGGGAGGAGAGACCCAGTACTTC	CASSEGTSGRTGGETQYF
TRBV5-6	-	-	TRBJ1-5	TGTGCCAGCAGCTTGGGAAAGGGGGATAGCAATCAGCCCCAGCATTTT	CASSLGKGDSNQPQHF
TRBV5-4	-	-	TRBJ2-7	TGTGCCAGCGGACTGTCCCCCTACGAGCAGTACTTC	CASGLSPYEQYF
TRBV19	-	-	TRBJ2-5	TGTGCCAGTAAAATGGGCGGGGCACAAGAGACCCAGTACTTC	CASKMGGAQETQYF
TRBV20-1	-	-	TRBJ2-7	TGCAGTGCTAGATGGAGGGAGCAGTACTTC	CSARWREQYF
TRBV18	once	-	TRBJ1-3	TGTGCCAGCTCACGCCCCTATAGGGGGGCCCTTGGAACTACCATATATTTT	CASSRPYRGALGTTIYF
TRBV27	-	TRBD1	TRBJ1-1	TGTGCCAGCAGTCAACGGACAGGGGAGAGTTGGACTGAAGCTTTCTTT	CASSQRTGESWTEAFF
TRBV28	-	TRBD2	TRBJ2-7	TGTGCCAGCAGTTTCTCGGGACTAGCGGGAGAGGCCTACGAGCAGTACTTC	CASSFSGLAGEAYEQYF
TRBV28	-	TRBD2	TRBJ2-3	TGTGCCAGCAGCCCCCAGCTGGGCGGGAGGGAAGCAGATACGCAGTATTTT	CASSPQLGGREADTQYF
TRBV5-5	-	-	TRBJ2-4	TGTGCCAGCAGTTCCTGGGACATTCAGTACTTC	CASSSWDIQYF
TRBV5-5	-	TRBD1	TRBJ2-3	TGTGCCAGCAGCTTACGCCGAACCGGGACAGGAAAGACAGATACGCAGTATTTT	CASSLRRTGTGKTDTQYF
TRBV13	-	-	TRBJ2-2	TGTGCCAGCAGCTTAGAGAGCGGGGAGCTGTTTTTT	CASSLESGELFF
TRBV15	-	-	TRBJ2-5	TGTGCCACCAGCAGACGCACAGGCCCCGGATACTTC	CATSRRTGPGYF
TRBV9	-	-	TRBJ2-5	TGTGCCAGCAGCGTCGACCAAGGCCCCCTTAGGGAGAAAGAGACCCAGTACTTC	CASSVDQGPLREKETQYF
TRBV27	-	-	TRBJ2-6	TGTGCCAGCACCGTTGGAGGGATGGAGGGGGCCAACGTCCTGACTTTC	CASTVGGMEGANVLTF
TRBV19	-	-	TRBJ1-5	TGTGCCAGTAGTAGGGTGAGTCAGCCCCAGCATTTT	CASSRVSQPQHF
TRBV4-1	-	TRBD1	TRBJ1-2	TGCGCCAGCAGCCAAGAAGGGGGCGGAGAATATGGCTACACCTTC	CASSQEGGGEYGYTF
TRBV4-3	-	TRBD2	TRBJ2-1	TGCGCCAGCAGCCAAATACGGCTAGCGGGAGGGGGCTACAATGAGCAGTTCTTC	CASSQIRLAGGGYNEQFF
TRBV6-5	-	-	TRBJ2-7	TGTGCCAGCAGTTACTCGACACGGACAAGAGCCTACGAGCAGTACTTC	CASSYSTRTRAYEQYF
TRBV15	once	TRBD1	TRBJ2-7	TGTGCCACCAGCAGCTGGACAGGGGGCGAATCTAACACCTACGAGCAGTACTTC	CATSSWTGGESNTYEQYF
TRBV7-6	-	-	TRBJ1-2	TGTGCCAGCAGCCCAACTAGGGGACCGTTTCGCCAGTTC	CASSPTRGPFRQF
TRBV6-1	once	-	TRBJ1-5	TGTGCCAGCAGTGAAGGGGGGGATCCGGGCAATCAGCCCCAGCATTTT	CASSEGGDPGNQPQHF
TRBV5-4	-	-	TRBJ1-1	TGTGCCAGCAGCTTGGGGTTGGAGGGCTACACTGAAGCTTTCTTT	CASSLGLEGYTEAFF
TRBV6-1	-	-	TRBJ2-7	TGTGCCAGCAGTGACACTTCGGGCTCCTACGAGCAGTACTTC	CASSDTSGSYEQYF
TRBV2	-	TRBD1	TRBJ1-4	TGTGCCAGCGATCGGACAGGGCATCATGAAAAACTGTTTTTT	CASDRTGHHEKLFF
TRBV11-2	-	TRBD2	TRBJ2-5	TGTGCCAGCAGCTTATGCCCCGGGACTAGCAGCTCAGAGACCCAGTACTTC	CASSLCPGTSSSETQYF
TRBV4-1	-	TRBD1	TRBJ1-2	TGCGCCAGCAGCCAACCACTTCCGGAACAGGGGATCTACGGCTACACCTTC	CASSQPLPEQGIYGYTF
TRBV6-1	-	TRBD1	TRBJ1-2	TGTGCCAGCAGTGATGATGGACAGGAGTTTTTGGGCTACACCTTC	CASSDDGQEFLGYTF
TRBV7-9	-	-	TRBJ1-1	TGTGCCAGCAGCCGGGGCGGGGGCAGGAACACTGAAGCTTTCTTT	CASSRGGGRNTEAFF
TRBV5-6	once	-	TRBJ2-1	TGTGCCAGCAGCTTGGTCAGGCGGGCTTACAATGAGCAGTTCTTC	CASSLVRRAYNEQFF
TRBV18	-	TRBD2	TRBJ2-7	TGTGCCAGCTCACCACCACACCCCCGAGCGGGAGGGTGGCACGAGCAGTACTTC	CASSPPHPRAGGWHEQYF
TRBV7-6	-	-	TRBJ2-1	TGTGCTAGCAGCTTAGATTTCCAAGACAATGAGCAGTTCTTC	CASSLDFQDNEQFF
TRBV18	once	-	TRBJ1-1	TGTGCCAGCTCACCAAGTCGATCCCTCGGGGCCGCGAACACTGAAGCTTTCTTT	CASSPSRSLGAANTEAFF
TRBV7-2	-	TRBD2	TRBJ2-1	TGTGCCAGCAGCTTAGGGTCACGGGAGGGCCGGGTTGAGCAGTTCTTC	CASSLGSREGRVEQFF
TRBV5-1	-	-	TRBJ1-5	TGCGCCAGCAGCCAGAGACAGTATAGCAATCAGCCCCAGCATTTT	CASSQRQYSNQPQHF
TRBV4-3	-	TRBD1	TRBJ2-2	TGCGCCAGCAGCCAAGTAAAACAGGGGGTTGGGGTTAGGGAGCTGTTTTTT	CASSQVKQGVGVRELFF